The 21 T cell receptor beta chains below come from one sample, sequenced in a study of cytomegalovirus exposure and HLA in healthy donors (dated by TCRdb to 2017 to 2019). The library came from the immunoSEQ multiplex PCR assay. A mixture of 60 forward primers for TCR Vbeta segments and 13 reverse primers for TCR Jbeta segments was used in the multiplex PCR. TCRdb took over this immuneACCESS table, retaining in-frame rearrangements with V and J assigned. Such tables are incomplete; in checked studies, under half of the missing clones stem from an unresolved V gene, and the remainder is unexplained. The sample table holds about 190,000 clones, of which over 70% were seen once. The ten most abundant clones make up less than 4% of the sample. The specimen was PBMCs. These receptors all come from a woman in her twenties or thirties in good health and CMV-seropositive.

This clone was seen a handful of times. The chain combines TRBV5-1 with TRBJ2-3; 7 nucleotides match TRBD2. The CDR3 runs to 14 residues. V was clipped by 3 bases and J by 2 bases; unmatched bases: 3. Germline CDR1 is SGHRS and CDR2 is YFSETQ. Here the CDR3 DNA reads TGCGCCAGCAGCTGGGGGACTAACACAGATACGCAGTATTTT. It specifies CASSWGTNTDTQYF.

This clone was counted a single time. J is TRBJ2-1 and V is TRBV29-1, with 10 bases fitting TRBD2. The CDR3 is 14 amino acids. Trimming at V came to 5 bases and at J to 6 bases, leaving 7 bases not matched to a gene. In germline, CDR1 is SQVTM, CDR2 ANQGSEA. CDR3 loop: CSVPAGGPRNEQFF. The CDR3, as DNA: TGCAGCGTTCCAGCGGGAGGGCCCCGCAATGAGCAGTTCTTC.

J is TRBJ2-1 and V is TRBV19; D is ambiguous. The ends were cut back, 10 bases at V and 5 bases at J, with 18 bases in the middle. Germline CDR1 reads LNHDA; CDR2 reads SQIVND (reference sequence). CDR3 length: 14 residues. As DNA, the CDR3 is TGTGCCACTCGACTGAGTCATTGGGACAATGAGCAGTTCTTC. Translation gives CATRLSHWDNEQFF.

The rearrangement uses TRBV7-9 and TRBJ1-4; no firm D call. V gave up 2 bases and J gave up 0 bases, with 7 bases separating them. The CDR3 is 15 amino acids. Looked up from germline, CDR1 is SEHNR and CDR2 is FQNEAQ (reference sequence). CDR3 sequence reads: CASSLTQATNEKLFF. Written as DNA, the CDR3 is TGTGCCAGCAGCTTAACCCAGGCAACTAATGAAAAACTGTTTTTT.

V and J are TRBV28 and TRBJ2-7, with D uncertain. In germline, CDR1 is MDHEN, CDR2 SYDVKM. The CDR3 totals 12 residues. V lost 3 bases and J lost 3, with 6 bases in between. CDR3 sequence reads: CASSFQVYEQYF. CDR3 in DNA: TGTGCCAGCAGTTTTCAGGTCTACGAGCAGTACTTC.

The V and J genes are TRBV6-6 and TRBJ2-5; 8 positions match TRBD2. With V trimmed by 7 bases and J by 5 bases, 12 bases remained unmatched. The germline V gene has CDR1 MNHNY and CDR2 SVGAGI (reference sequence). The length of the CDR3 is 15 residues. The CDR3 coding sequence is TGTGCCAGCACGGTGGCGGGAGGAATATGGGAGACCCAGTACTTC. Its protein product is CASTVAGGIWETQYF.

The chain has TRBV2 and TRBJ2-1; TRBD2 matches 9 bases. J gave up 4 bases and V 2 bases, and 3 bases lay outside the gene matches. The CDR3 spans 15 residues. Germline V gene data show CDR1 as SNHLY and CDR2 as FYNNEI. The CDR3 DNA follows: TGTGCCAGCAGTGAATCAGCGGGAGGATACAATGAGCAGTTCTTC. Amino acids: CASSESAGGYNEQFF.

Of note for this clone: The germline gene is not matched at one end of the junction; a read error may be the cause. Written as DNA, the CDR3 is TGTGCCGGCAGTTACGGGACTAGCGCCAATGAGCAGTTCTTC. Residues: CAGSYGTSANEQFF. The V and J genes are TRBV6-5 and TRBJ2-1, with 10 nucleotides matching TRBD2. The CDR3 totals 14 residues. Per the germline V gene, CDR1 is MNHEY and CDR2 is SVGAGI.

The V gene is TRBV19, the J gene TRBJ2-7; D remains ambiguous. V dropped 5 bases and J dropped 2 bases, with 13 bases sitting between them. This CDR3 comprises 14 residues. The germline CDR1 and CDR2 sequences are LNHDA and SQIVND (reference sequence). The CDR3 DNA sequence: TGTGCCAGTAGTGTCAGTGGCCGGGCCTACGAGCAGTACTTC. Translating gives CASSVSGRAYEQYF.

The chain employs TRBV27 and TRBJ1-1; D unresolved. The length of the CDR3 is 11 residues. V was pared by 7 bases and J by 4 bases, with 7 bases between. The germline V gene has CDR1 MNHEY and CDR2 SMNVEV (reference sequence). The CDR3 here is CASIGSTEAFF. CDR3 coding DNA: TGTGCCAGCATAGGGAGCACTGAAGCTTTCTTT.

The chain combines TRBV2 with TRBJ2-7; D is possibly TRBD1 (6 bases). Per germline, CDR1 SNHLY and CDR2 FYNNEI. Between the trimmed V and J ends, which lost 4 bases and 3 bases, there was a span of 13 bases. The CDR3 spans 14 residues. Written as DNA, the CDR3 is TGTGCCAGCAGTGGCGCAGGGGCCTACTACGAGCAGTACTTC. As protein: CASSGAGAYYEQYF.

Of note for this clone: Different DNA sequences within this sample yield the same CDR3. V gene TRBV6-5 combines with J gene TRBJ1-3, with D possibly being TRBD1 (5 bases). Germline V lookup: CDR1 MNHEY, CDR2 SVGAGI. The CDR3 runs to 13 residues. V was cut by 5 bases and J by 4 bases, with 9 bases left in between. The chain's CDR3 is CASSAGSGNTIYF. In DNA, the CDR3 is TGTGCCAGCAGTGCAGGGTCAGGAAACACCATATATTTT.

The rearrangement links TRBV27 to TRBJ2-3; D is uncertain. Trimming left V 0 bases short and J 0 bases short, with 4 bases between. This CDR3 contains 14 residues. CDR1 is MNHEY and CDR2 is SMNVEV in the germline V gene (reference sequence). The CDR3 nucleotides read TGTGCCAGCAGTTTATCGACTAGCACAGATACGCAGTATTTT. Encoded protein: CASSLSTSTDTQYF.

The chain links TRBV2 to TRBJ2-7, with D perhaps TRBD1 (6 bases). Trimming took 4 bases from V and 2 from J, leaving 18 bases between them. In germline, CDR1 is SNHLY, CDR2 FYNNEI. The CDR3 covers 16 residues. The DNA for the CDR3 is TGTGCCAGCAGTGCCCCCCGGACAGAGTTTACCTACGAGCAGTACTTC. This translates into CASSAPRTEFTYEQYF.

V is TRBV2 and J is TRBJ2-1, with D possibly being TRBD2 (6 bases). There are 16 residues in the CDR3. Trimming removed 4 bases from V and 8 bases from J, with 21 bases in between. Germline CDR1 SNHLY, CDR2 FYNNEI. The chain's CDR3 is CASSVRMVAAQDEQFF. CDR3 DNA: TGTGCCAGCAGTGTAAGGATGGTAGCGGCTCAGGATGAGCAGTTCTTC.

The chain employs TRBV6-5 and TRBJ2-7; D is undetermined. The germline V and J ends were trimmed by 4 bases and 7 bases, with 11 bases remaining between them. The CDR3 spans 12 residues. The V gene's germline CDR1 is MNHEY and CDR2 SVGAGI. The CDR3 loop is CASSSLPGEQYF. DNA for the CDR3: TGTGCCAGCAGTTCCCTCCCCGGGGAGCAGTACTTC.

This chain joins TRBV6-6 and TRBJ2-3, with D unclear. CDR1 and CDR2 (germline): MNHNY, SVGAGI (reference sequence). CDR3 length equals 15 residues. The V gene lost 2 bases and the J gene lost 0 bases, with 9 bases spanning the gap. As DNA, the CDR3 is TGTGCCAGCAGTTACGGGCTGTCTAGCACAGATACGCAGTATTTT. Its translation is CASSYGLSSTDTQYF.

The rearrangement links TRBV15 to TRBJ1-3, with TRBD1 matching 11 bases. The CDR3 extends over 15 amino acids. Germline CDR1 reads LNHNV; CDR2 reads YYDKDF (reference sequence). The V and J ends lost 3 bases and 3 bases, in that order; junction bases with no gene match: 1. The CDR3 is CATSRGTGGGNTIYF. The CDR3 nucleotides are TGTGCCACCAGCAGGGGGACAGGGGGTGGAAACACCATATATTTT.

The gene calls are TRBV19 and TRBJ1-2, with D unresolved. This CDR3 is built from 14 residues. Trimming shortened V by 2 bases and J by 5 bases, and 12 bases separated the two germline ends. Germline V gene sequence: CDR1 LNHDA, CDR2 SQIVND (reference sequence). The CDR3 spells CASSIRSDIYGYTF. CDR3 DNA: TGTGCCAGTAGTATACGCTCAGACATATATGGCTACACCTTC.

This clone was picked up one time. The chain combines TRBV7-2 with TRBJ2-7, with 7 positions matching TRBD1. Losses at the gene ends were 5 bases for V and 0 bases for J; bases not matched to a gene: 4. Looked up from germline, CDR1 is SGHTA and CDR2 is FQGNSA. This CDR3 comprises 14 residues. CDR3 sequence: CASSRDSFSYEQYF. The CDR3 coding sequence is TGTGCCAGCAGCAGGGACAGCTTCTCCTACGAGCAGTACTTC.

The V gene is TRBV5-1, the J gene TRBJ1-6; no clear D. Germline V gives CDR1 SGHRS, CDR2 YFSETQ. The V gene lost 0 bases and the J gene lost 2 bases, with 9 bases spanning the gap. CDR3 length: 16 residues. CDR3 sequence reads: CASSLAGQAYNSPLHF. In nucleotides, the CDR3 is TGCGCCAGCAGCTTGGCAGGTCAGGCCTATAATTCACCCCTCCACTTT.